What follows are 9 T cell receptor beta chains derived from one specimen sequenced in a study of cytomegalovirus exposure and HLA in healthy donors. Use of 60 Vbeta and 13 Jbeta primers characterized the PCR. Measured with immunoSEQ multiplex PCR; TCRdb has only the in-frame clones, and not every one. The data hold about 200,000 clones, with more than 75% observed a single time. The sample taken for sequencing was PBMCs. Receptors were obtained from a male donor in good health and CMV-seropositive.

This sequence joins TRBV7-3 and TRBJ2-3; tentatively, D is TRBD2 (6 bases). Germline V gene data show CDR1 as SGHTA and CDR2 as FQGTGA. Between the trimmed V and J ends, which lost 2 bases and 6 bases, there was a span of 9 bases. This CDR3 region has 13 residues. The CDR3 region is CASSLGGTDTQYF. The CDR3 region has the DNA TGTGCCAGCAGCTTAGGGGGGACCGATACGCAGTATTTT.

Here the CDR3 reads CASSTPGLAYEQYF. CDR3 nucleotide sequence: TGTGCCAGCAGTACTCCGGGACTTGCCTACGAGCAGTACTTC. The J gene is TRBJ2-7, the V gene TRBV6-6; D possibly corresponds to TRBD2 (6 bases). V dropped 5 bases and J dropped 2 bases, with 13 bases sitting between them. Germline V gene sequence: CDR1 MNHNY, CDR2 SVGAGI (reference sequence). This CDR3 comprises 14 residues.

V and J are TRBV7-6 and TRBJ2-7; TRBD2 aligns across 7 bases. J was trimmed by 5 bases and V by 4 bases; bases with no gene match: 11. The CDR3 contains 15 residues. In germline, CDR1 is SGHVS, CDR2 FNYEAQ. CDR3 in amino acids: CASSSVTRERNEQYF. CDR3 nucleotide sequence: TGTGCCAGCAGCTCCGTTACGCGGGAGCGTAACGAGCAGTACTTC.

V usage is TRBV11-1 and J usage is TRBJ2-2; a weak D match, TRBD1 (5 bases). V lost 5 bases and J 3 bases, leaving 7 bases between the germline ends. The CDR3 is made up of 13 amino acids. CDR1 and CDR2 (germline): SGHAT, FQDESV (reference sequence). The CDR3, as DNA: TGTGCCAGCAGCCCGACAGACACCGGGGAGCTGTTTTTT. Protein sequence: CASSPTDTGELFF.

This rearrangement joins TRBV5-4 to TRBJ2-1, with a tentative D call TRBD2 (6 bases). Germline CDR1 and CDR2: SGHNT and YYREEE (reference sequence). V lost 1 base and J 0 bases, leaving 8 bases between the germline ends. The CDR3 is 15 residues long. In DNA form, the CDR3 reads TGTGCCAGCAGCTTGAGGGGAGGCTCCTACAATGAGCAGTTCTTC. The encoded protein is CASSLRGGSYNEQFF.

The chain links TRBV18 to TRBJ1-5; 10 bases fit TRBD1. CDR1 and CDR2 from the germline V gene are KGHSH and LQKENI. V shed 2 bases and J 0 bases; nucleotides not matched to a gene: 1. This CDR3 contains 16 residues. CDR3 residues: CASSPGTGDSNQPQHF. The CDR3 region has the DNA TGTGCCAGCTCACCAGGGACAGGGGATAGCAATCAGCCCCAGCATTTT.

This chain joins TRBV10-2 and TRBJ2-1; D may be TRBD2 (5 bases). This CDR3 comprises 16 residues. V shed 4 bases and J shed 0 bases, with 13 bases lying between them. Germline V CDR1 and CDR2: WSHSY, SAAADI. The CDR3 bases are TGCGCCAGCAGTGGTCTTGGTAGCGTCTCCTACAATGAGCAGTTCTTC. It codes for CASSGLGSVSYNEQFF.

The chain joins TRBV6-5 to TRBJ2-3, with TRBD2 as a possible D gene (5 bases). The CDR3 consists of 15 residues. CDR1 and CDR2 (germline): MNHEY, SVGAGI. V dropped 0 bases and J dropped 6 bases, with 13 bases sitting between them. CDR3: CASSYSRGGWDTQYF. DNA for the CDR3: TGTGCCAGCAGTTACTCGCGCGGAGGCTGGGATACGCAGTATTTT.

The rearrangement joins TRBV19 to TRBJ2-2; the match to TRBD2 covers 9 bases. This CDR3 has 15 residues. Germline V CDR1 and CDR2: LNHDA, SQIVND (reference sequence). Germline trimming cut 1 base from V and 6 bases from J; bases unmatched to any gene: 3. CDR3 in amino acids: CASSIGGGGAGELFF. CDR3 coding DNA: TGTGCCAGTAGTATAGGTGGCGGGGGGGCCGGGGAGCTGTTTTTT.